Each of the 8 T cell receptor beta chains below was sequenced from the same sample in a study of cytomegalovirus exposure and HLA in healthy donors. Both 60 Vbeta primers and 13 Jbeta primers went into the PCR. Sequenced by immunoSEQ multiplex PCR; TCRdb stores in-frame clones only, minus some. Among fewer than 95,000 clones, approximately 81% were seen once, and the ten largest hold over 7%. Sequencing used PBMCs. These receptors were obtained from a man aged 40-49 years in good health and CMV-seropositive.

J is TRBJ2-5 and V is TRBV5-1, with TRBD2 matching 14 bases. CDR1 and CDR2 (germline): SGHRS, YFSETQ. The V and J ends lost 0 bases and 7 bases, in that order; junction bases with no gene match: 5. This CDR3 has 16 residues. Here the CDR3 reads CASSLGGLAGEWTQYF. The CDR3 bases are TGCGCCAGCAGCTTGGGGGGACTAGCGGGAGAATGGACCCAGTACTTC.

This clone was picked up a small number of times. V and J are TRBV9 and TRBJ2-3; D is possibly TRBD2 (6 bases). Trimming took off 4 bases at V and 5 bases at J, with 23 bases between the two ends. The CDR3 has 17 residues. Germline-derived CDR1 and CDR2 are SGDLS and YYNGEE. In DNA, the CDR3 is TGTGCCAGCAGCCAAGAGTCGTCTAGCGCCCTGGTAGATACGCAGTATTTT. This encodes CASSQESSSALVDTQYF.

Concerning this clone itself: At one end, the junction sequence differs from germline, possibly due to a read error. The chain couples TRBV4-1 to TRBJ1-4; D is unclear. Germline values: CDR1 MGHRA, CDR2 YSYEKL. The CDR3 spans 15 residues. The CDR3 nucleotides are TGCGCCAGCACCCAAGTCCGGGGAGGAGGCGAAAAACTGTTTTTT. It is translated as CASTQVRGGGEKLFF.

V and J are TRBV7-9 and TRBJ1-2; 7 nucleotides align to TRBD1. Germline-derived CDR1 and CDR2 are SEHNR and FQNEAQ (reference sequence). This CDR3 has 15 amino acids. V was pared by 7 bases and J by 0 bases, with 8 bases of the junction left unmatched. CDR3 DNA sequence: TGTGCCAGCACCCCAGGGGACAGAACTAACTATGGCTACACCTTC. This codes for CASTPGDRTNYGYTF. Full variable domain (outside the CDR3, taken from reference TRBV7-9 and TRBJ1-2): DTGVSQNPRHKITKRGQNVTFRCDPISEHNRLYWYRQTLGQGPEFLTYFQNEAQLEKSRLLSDRFSAERPKGSFSTLEIQRTEQGDSAMYLCASTPGDRTNYGYTFGSGTRLTVV.

The chain recombines TRBV2 with TRBJ2-5, with TRBD1 matching 12 bases. This CDR3 spans 15 amino acids. With 8 bases clipped from V and 5 bases from J, the junction kept 9 bases outside the gene matches. Germline V CDR1 and CDR2: SNHLY, FYNNEI. The CDR3 spells CASRSGQGAGETQYF. For the CDR3, the DNA is TGTGCCAGCCGGTCGGGACAGGGGGCTGGGGAGACCCAGTACTTC.

The chain employs TRBV27 and TRBJ1-1; 7 bases are shared with TRBD1. V lost 0 bases, J lost 4 bases, and 2 bases stayed unmatched. The CDR3 spans 14 residues. Germline CDR1 MNHEY, CDR2 SMNVEV (reference sequence). CDR3 DNA sequence: TGTGCCAGCAGTTTATCTACAGGGGCCACTGAAGCTTTCTTT. It specifies CASSLSTGATEAFF.

Here the CDR3 reads CASSQEGGRGTNEKLFF. Here the CDR3 DNA reads TGCGCCAGCAGCCAAGAGGGTGGGCGGGGAACTAATGAAAAACTGTTTTTT. The chain couples TRBV4-1 to TRBJ1-4; D remains ambiguous. Germline V gene sequence: CDR1 MGHRA, CDR2 YSYEKL. CDR3 length: 17 amino acids. V dropped 0 bases and J dropped 1 base, with 12 bases sitting between them.

The sample holds one count of this clone. The J gene is TRBJ1-1, the V gene TRBV11-3, with D perhaps TRBD1 (5 bases). Germline V gene lookup returns CDR1 SGHNT and CDR2 YENEEA. Trimming stripped 1 base from V and 5 bases from J, with 14 bases between. The CDR3 is 15 residues long. The CDR3 loop reads CASSLAGIGGTEAFF. The CDR3 nucleotides read TGTGCCAGCAGCTTAGCAGGGATTGGTGGAACTGAAGCTTTCTTT.